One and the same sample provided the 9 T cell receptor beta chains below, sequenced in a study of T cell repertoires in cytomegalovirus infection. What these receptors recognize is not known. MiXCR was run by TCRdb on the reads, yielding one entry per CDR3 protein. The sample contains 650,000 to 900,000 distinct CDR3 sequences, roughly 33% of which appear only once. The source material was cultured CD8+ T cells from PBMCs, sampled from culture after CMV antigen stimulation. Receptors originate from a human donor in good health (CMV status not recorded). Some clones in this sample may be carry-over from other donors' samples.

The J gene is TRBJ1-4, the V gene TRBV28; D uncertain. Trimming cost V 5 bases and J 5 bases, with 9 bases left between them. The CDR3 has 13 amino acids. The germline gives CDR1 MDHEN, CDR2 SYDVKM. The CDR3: CASSLDGNEKLFF. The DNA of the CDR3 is TGTGCCAGCAGTCTAGACGGAAATGAAAAACTGTTTTTT.

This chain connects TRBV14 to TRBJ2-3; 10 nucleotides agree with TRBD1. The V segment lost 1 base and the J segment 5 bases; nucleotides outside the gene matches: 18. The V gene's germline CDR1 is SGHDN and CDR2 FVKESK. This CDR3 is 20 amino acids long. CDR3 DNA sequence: TGTGCCAGCAGCCAAGTTCCGGGACAGGGGTTGAAGGGGACGTTAGATACGCAGTATTTT. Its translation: CASSQVPGQGLKGTLDTQYF.

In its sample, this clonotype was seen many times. The CDR3 is CASSPWMDGLLVLDEKLFF. CDR3 nucleotide sequence: TGTGCCAGCAGCCCTTGGATGGACGGCCTATTGGTCTTGGATGAAAAACTGTTTTTT. The J gene is TRBJ1-4, the V gene TRBV5-6; no firm D call. V gave up 4 bases and J gave up 6 bases, with 28 bases separating them. The CDR3 spans 19 residues. Germline loops: CDR1 SGHDT, CDR2 YYEEEE.

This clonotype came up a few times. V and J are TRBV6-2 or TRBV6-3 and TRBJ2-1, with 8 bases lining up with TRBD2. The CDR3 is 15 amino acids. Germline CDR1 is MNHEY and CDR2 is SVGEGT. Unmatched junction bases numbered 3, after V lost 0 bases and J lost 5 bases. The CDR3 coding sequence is TGTGCCAGCAGTTACTCGTATAGCGGGGACAATGAGCAGTTCTTC. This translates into CASSYSYSGDNEQFF.

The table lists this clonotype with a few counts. The CDR3 sequence is CASSPPGTAHGYTF. The CDR3 coding sequence is TGCGCCAGCAGCCCACCCGGGACGGCCCATGGCTACACCTTC. The chain links TRBV4-1 to TRBJ1-2; a possible D gene is TRBD1 (5 bases). V lost 4 bases to trimming and J lost 6 bases, with 15 bases between them. Germline values: CDR1 MGHRA, CDR2 YSYEKL. This CDR3 spans 14 amino acids.

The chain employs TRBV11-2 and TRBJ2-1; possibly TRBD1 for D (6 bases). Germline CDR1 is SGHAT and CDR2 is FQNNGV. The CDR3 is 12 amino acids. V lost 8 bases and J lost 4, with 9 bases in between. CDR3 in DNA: TGTGCCAGCGGCACAGGGTACAATGAGCAGTTCTTC. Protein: CASGTGYNEQFF.

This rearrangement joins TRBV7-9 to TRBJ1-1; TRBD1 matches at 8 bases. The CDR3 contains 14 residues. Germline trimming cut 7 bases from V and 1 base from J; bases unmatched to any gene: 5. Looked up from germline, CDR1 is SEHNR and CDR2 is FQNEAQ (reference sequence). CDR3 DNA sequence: TGTGCCAGCACCCGGACAGGGAGGAACACTGAAGCTTTCTTT. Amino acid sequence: CASTRTGRNTEAFF.

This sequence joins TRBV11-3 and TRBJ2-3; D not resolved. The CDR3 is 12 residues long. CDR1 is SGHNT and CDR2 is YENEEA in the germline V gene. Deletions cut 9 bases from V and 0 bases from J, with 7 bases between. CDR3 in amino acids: CARKPSTDTQYF. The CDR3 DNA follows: TGTGCCAGAAAACCTAGCACAGATACGCAGTATTTT.

CDR3 DNA: TGCAGCGCTTGGACAGACTATGGCTACACCTTC. Its translation: CSAWTDYGYTF. This rearrangement joins TRBV29-1 to TRBJ1-2, with a tentative D call TRBD1 (6 bases). V lost 7 bases and J lost 3, with 9 bases in between. The CDR3 has 11 residues. Germline V gene data show CDR1 as SQVTM and CDR2 as ANQGSEA.